This T cell receptor (beta chain) was found in a study of blood T cells in healthy people across ages (dated by TCRdb to about 2015). Background for the entire study: Template switching captured roughly one uniquely barcoded TCR beta cDNA molecule per two T cells in model experiments. Age-related changes in TCR beta repertoire diversity were measured in the study by deep sequencing normalized with unique cDNA molecular identifiers. Donors were grouped into four age groups: young (average 16 years), middle-aged (39), aged (around 62) and long-lived (about 89). To avoid experimental bias, donors of different ages were distributed randomly across sequencing lanes. Two additional independent replicas of 1 million unique cDNA reads from the same blood draw were analyzed for two donors (one aged 18 to 29 and one aged 80 or older). What the authors observed across the whole study: Observed TCR beta diversity correlated strongly with the percentage of naive T cells measured by flow cytometry. Because profiling used bulk unsorted PBMCs, naive and antigen-experienced compartments could not be compared conclusively. Estimates of total diversity based on one million sequenced T cells were considered lower bounds and underestimates. Compared with the aged group, the long-lived group had more naive CD4+ T cells, fewer expanded clones and increased TCR diversity, suggesting age selection. Observed TCR beta diversity per million T cells fell roughly linearly with age, and a significant reduction was already apparent by age around 40. Because donor CMV infection status was unknown, age-related changes in expanded clonotypes were potentially confounded.

To note about this clonotype: The target of this receptor is not known. No per-base quality is available; no much larger clone lies one base away.

V is reduced by 7 bases and J by 7 bases, leaving a spacing of 12 bases between them. The CDR3 sequence holds 12 residues, the cysteine and phenylalanine included. Just the 36-base CDR3 DNA is kept, in frame starting at base 1. CDR1 and CDR2 are read off the germline V gene (reference sequence) as SEHNR and FQNEAQ. The library was made by 5' RACE. The run used an Illumina HiSeq 2500. A second PCR of about 7 to 12 cycles was performed with a sample-barcoded 5' primer and a J-beta primer mix. A template-switch 5' adaptor carrying 12 random nucleotides introduced a unique molecular identifier onto each TCR beta cDNA molecule. At least 3 million CDR3-containing paired-end reads were obtained from each sample. All of the RNA was converted into first-strand cDNA using the Mint cDNA synthesis kit, with a TRBC-specific oligonucleotide serving as the primer. Following uracil-DNA glycosylase treatment, a first 18-cycle PCR with universal primers M1SS and BC2_uni_R was performed on all cDNA. From the authors' description of their analysis: Normalization of each sample was performed by random selection of 1 million high-quality reads, each carrying a distinct molecular identifier. Reads sharing molecular identifiers were discarded rather than binned into consensus sequences. MiTCR, with a Q25 quality threshold and the strictest error-elimination algorithm, was used for CDR3 identification, clonotype clustering and error correction. A nonparametric unseen species model with Euler transformation was used to estimate a lower bound on total TCR beta diversity. The public reads were run again by TCRdb, first through fastp at Q25 and then through MiXCR, and only productive beta chains were kept. Each entry is one CDR3 protein sequence, shown with its most common DNA and genes. TCRdb's processing, not the authors', yielded these V and J calls. Here the sample has about 570,000 distinct CDR3 sequences; 25% to 30% occur a single time. Less than 20% of the sample rests with the top ten.

The donors were roughly 40 Caucasian individuals from Russia, aged 6 to 90 years, who were systemically healthy. About 9.1 milliliters of peripheral blood were collected from each donor into EDTA-treated Vacutainer tubes. Ficoll-Paque density-gradient centrifugation was used to isolate PBMCs, with at least 6 million per sample. Trizol reagent was used to extract total RNA from the PBMCs, yielding at least 6 micrograms per sample. Naive CD45RAhigh/CD27high T cell percentages were measured by flow cytometry on a PBMC aliquot from every donor. The sample taken for sequencing was blood. This TCR derives from a woman in her seventies in good health. This chain is built from TRBV7-9 and TRBJ2-3, with no confidently assigned D gene. The encoded CDR3 is CASTIEENTQYF. The DNA reads as follows: TGTGCCAGCACCATTGAGGAAAATACGCAGTATTTT.